One and the same sample provided the 13 T cell receptor beta chains below, sequenced in a study of human T cells and chemical hapten exposure. Unique molecular identifiers were attached to individual cDNA molecules during library preparation. Each CDR3 protein is one row after TCRdb ran MiXCR on the reads. The sample has around 1,600 distinct CDR3 sequences; roughly 50% are singletons. The treatment here: therapeutic diphenylcyclopropenone sensitization with weekly scalp DPC. The sample here was whole blood, taken before DPC sensitization or 2, 6, or about 24 weeks after (not recorded which). Every receptor here comes from an adult with alopecia areata. Some clones in this sample may be carry-over from other donors' samples. This table probably holds off-target reads from a library built for another chain.

This clonotype is labeled large (0.1 to 1%). The chain has TRBV28 and TRBJ2-5; D uncertain. This CDR3 has 11 residues. Germline V gene lookup returns CDR1 MDHEN and CDR2 SYDVKM. Trimming removed 3 bases at V and 4 bases at J, with 3 bases between. CDR3 protein: CASSLIETQYF. CDR3 DNA sequence: TGTGCCAGCAGTTTGATAGAGACCCAGTACTTC. The whole variable domain, filled in from reference TRBV28 and TRBJ2-5, reads DVKVTQSSRYLVKRTGEKVFLECVQDMDHENMFWYRQDPGLGLRLIYFSYDVKMKEKGDIPEGYSVSREKKERFSLILESASTNQTSMYLCASSLIETQYFGPGTRLLVL.

V and J are TRBV28 and TRBJ2-7, with D unclear. Germline lookup yields CDR1 MDHEN and CDR2 SYDVKM. The CDR3 extends over 14 amino acids. Trimming stripped 6 bases from V and 0 bases from J, with 12 bases between. CDR3 bases: TGTGCCAGCAGAGGACCGCTGACCTCCTACGAGCAGTACTTC. It encodes CASRGPLTSYEQYF.

This clonotype was observed a few times. V gene TRBV29-1 combines with J gene TRBJ1-4, with D unresolved. From germline, CDR1 is SQVTM and CDR2 ANQGSEA. CDR3 length: 12 residues. The ends were cut back, 6 bases at V and 8 bases at J, with 13 bases in the middle. The CDR3 is CSVSVGIEKLFF. The CDR3, as DNA: TGCAGCGTATCCGTCGGGATCGAAAAACTGTTTTTT.

The chain uses TRBV7-6 and TRBJ1-5; tentatively, D is TRBD1 (6 bases). This CDR3 spans 16 amino acids. The V end lost 2 bases, the J end lost 2 bases, and 13 bases lay between the germline ends. Germline loops: CDR1 SGHVS, CDR2 FNYEAQ. CDR3 residues: CASSLSGNRGNQPQHF. The CDR3 DNA is TGTGCCAGCAGCTTATCCGGAAACAGGGGCAATCAGCCCCAGCATTTT.

The chain couples TRBV19 to TRBJ2-5, with 9 bases identical to TRBD1. In germline, CDR1 is LNHDA, CDR2 SQIVND (reference sequence). The junction had 9 bases not matched to a gene; V was cut back by 5 bases and J by 2 bases. This CDR3 region has 16 residues. CDR3: CASSASGTGIQETQYF. CDR3 DNA sequence: TGTGCCAGTAGTGCCTCAGGGACAGGGATACAAGAGACCCAGTACTTC. Based on the CDR3 plus reference TRBV19 and TRBJ2-5, the full variable domain is DGGITQSPKYLFRKEGQNVTLSCEQNLNHDAMYWYRQDPGQGLRLIYYSQIVNDFQKGDIAEGYSVSREKKESFPLTVTSAQKNPTAFYLCASSASGTGIQETQYFGPGTRLLVL.

The chain recombines TRBV29-1 with TRBJ1-2; a possible D gene is TRBD1 (5 bases). The CDR3 covers 9 residues. The germline V gene encodes CDR1 SQVTM and CDR2 ANQGSEA. The CDR3 sequence: CTGSDGYTF. The CDR3 DNA reads TGCACAGGGTCGGATGGCTACACCTTC.

The J gene is TRBJ2-7, the V gene TRBV9; D is perhaps TRBD1 (6 bases). Germline V gene data show CDR1 as SGDLS and CDR2 as YYNGEE. There are 15 residues in the CDR3. The V and J ends lost 4 bases and 5 bases respectively, with 19 bases between them. CDR3 in amino acids: CASSPRPGALNEQYF. CDR3 nucleotides: TGTGCCAGCAGCCCAAGACCAGGGGCGCTGAACGAGCAGTACTTC.

The chain recombines TRBV3-1 with TRBJ2-5, with 8 bases matching TRBD2. With 1 base clipped from V and 4 bases from J, the junction kept 11 bases outside the gene matches. The CDR3 has 17 residues. CDR1 LGHDT and CDR2 YNNKEL come from the germline V gene (reference sequence). This CDR3 is CASSQGARAGAGETQYF. Written as DNA, the CDR3 is TGTGCCAGCAGCCAAGGGGCGCGAGCGGGGGCCGGAGAGACCCAGTACTTC.

This sequence joins TRBV3-1 and TRBJ2-1; D is unclear. The germline V gene has CDR1 LGHDT and CDR2 YNNKEL (reference sequence). The CDR3 contains 13 residues. V was pared by 2 bases and J by 2 bases, with 4 bases between. The CDR3 region has the DNA TGTGCCAGCAGCCAATACACCTACAATGAGCAGTTCTTC. Protein product: CASSQYTYNEQFF.

This sequence joins TRBV7-2 and TRBJ2-5, with TRBD1 matching over 7 bases. V shed 5 bases and J 2 bases; nucleotides not matched to a gene: 5. In germline, CDR1 is SGHTA, CDR2 FQGNSA. The CDR3 has 14 residues. The CDR3 reads CASSPDREQETQYF. The CDR3 nucleotides read TGTGCCAGCAGCCCAGACAGGGAGCAAGAGACCCAGTACTTC. The entire variable domain, with the rest obtained from reference TRBV7-2 and TRBJ2-5, is as follows: GAGVSQSPSNKVTEKGKDVELRCDPISGHTALYWYRQSLGQGLEFLIYFQGNSAPDKSGLPSDRFSAERTGGSVSTLTIQRTQQEDSAVYLCASSPDREQETQYFGPGTRLLVL.

The chain joins TRBV14 to TRBJ2-5; the D gene is possibly TRBD1 (5 bases). The V end lost 0 bases, the J end lost 5 bases, and 19 bases lay between the germline ends. This CDR3 region has 17 residues. CDR1 and CDR2 from the germline V gene are SGHDN and FVKESK. CDR3 DNA sequence: TGTGCCAGCAGCCAAGATTTGAGGATGACAGCCACTGAGACCCAGTACTTC. This translates into CASSQDLRMTATETQYF.

This clonotype has only one observation. The J gene is TRBJ2-5, the V gene TRBV7-6; D ambiguous. Trimming took off 1 base at V and 1 base at J, with 7 bases between the two ends. Germline assignment: CDR1 SGHVS and CDR2 FNYEAQ. The CDR3 consists of 14 residues. DNA for the CDR3: TGTGCCAGCAGCTTAGGTACAGTCCAAGAGACCCAGTACTTC. Its translation: CASSLGTVQETQYF.

The chain employs TRBV27 and TRBJ2-3; 9 bases align to TRBD1. The V segment lost 8 bases and the J segment 9 bases; nucleotides outside the gene matches: 12. CDR3 length: 14 amino acids. Germline CDR1 is MNHEY and CDR2 is SMNVEV (reference sequence). CDR3 nucleotides: TGTGCCAGCCGAAGGACAGGGGTTTCGGGGACGCAGTATTTT. Translation gives CASRRTGVSGTQYF.